The clone carrying this T cell receptor beta chain was seen only a few times. Its antigen is currently unknown. The sample originates from a study of cytomegalovirus exposure and HLA in healthy donors. Overall study: There were roughly 120 million unique TCR beta sequences, drawn from about 190 million T cells, in an earlier analysis.

Study-wide results and limits: Cytomegalovirus-associated TCR beta chains were listed, numbering some 150. Later analysis revealed greater clonal expansion in HLA-associated TCR beta chains than in equally common others. Three of the chains that were CMV-associated were confirmed in vitro to be specific for CMV antigens.

60 Vbeta and 13 Jbeta primers were used in PCR. The assay was immunoSEQ multiplex PCR, and TCRdb's table has in-frame clones only and misses some. This table holds approximately 110,000 clones, approximately 80% found once. The V gene's germline CDR1 is LNHDA and CDR2 SQIVND (reference sequence). Trimming removed 3 bases from V and 4 bases from J, with 13 bases in between. The CDR3 runs to 14 residues. The specimen sequenced was PBMCs. This clonotype was obtained from a man in his fifties in good health and CMV-seronegative. The chain is built from TRBV19 and TRBJ2-7, with D possibly TRBD2 on 5 matching bases. CDR3 nucleotides: TGTGCCAGTAGTATCGGGGTGGAGGTATACGAGCAGTACGTC. It specifies CASSIGVEVYEQYV.